This T cell receptor (beta chain) was documented in a study of cytotoxic CD8 clonotypes in ibrutinib-treated CLL. Study details: The patients comprised about a dozen relapsed/refractory and around 15 treatment-naive cases, under 18 IGHV unmutated. Among the samples, the mean was approximately 250,000 productive templates and tens of thousands of productive rearrangements.

The protocol was immunoSEQ multiplex PCR, while the TCRdb copy is restricted to in-frame clones and leaves out a portion. Of 250,000 to 350,000 clones in the sample, approximately 76% are singletons; the top ten hold about 5.7%. Germline-derived CDR1 and CDR2 are SQVTM and ANQGSEA. With 2 bases removed from V and 6 bases from J, the gap between germline ends came to 13 bases. The CDR3 totals 13 residues. The source material was PBMCs, sampled at disease progression, from a patient treated with ibrutinib. The V gene is TRBV29-1, the J gene TRBJ1-2; D is unclear. This clonotype was sampled from a human donor with chronic lymphocytic leukemia. The CDR3 region is CSVERQVADGYTF. CDR3 in DNA: TGCAGCGTTGAAAGGCAGGTGGCGGATGGCTACACCTTC.